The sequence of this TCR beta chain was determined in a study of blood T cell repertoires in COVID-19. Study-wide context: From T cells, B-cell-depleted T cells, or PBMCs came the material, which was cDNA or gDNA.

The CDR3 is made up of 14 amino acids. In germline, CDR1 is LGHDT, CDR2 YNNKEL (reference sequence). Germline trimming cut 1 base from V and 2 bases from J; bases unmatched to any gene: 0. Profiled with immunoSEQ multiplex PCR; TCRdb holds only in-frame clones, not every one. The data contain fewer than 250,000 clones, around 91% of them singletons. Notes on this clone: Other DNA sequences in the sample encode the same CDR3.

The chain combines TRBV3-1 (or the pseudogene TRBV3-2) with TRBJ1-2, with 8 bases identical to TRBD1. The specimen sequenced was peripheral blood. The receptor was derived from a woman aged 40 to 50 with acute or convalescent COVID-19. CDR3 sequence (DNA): TGTGCCAGCAGCCAAGGGACAGGGAACTATGGCTACACCTTC. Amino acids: CASSQGTGNYGYTF.